Presented here are 10 T cell receptor beta chains from one specimen sequenced in a study of cytomegalovirus exposure and HLA in healthy donors. Profiling relied on immunoSEQ multiplex PCR, and the TCRdb table lists in-frame clones only, not all of them. Of about 110,000 clones in the sample, approximately 85% are singletons; the top ten hold about 2.9%. Material: PBMCs. The receptors were gathered from a woman under 30 in good health and CMV-seronegative.

This sequence joins TRBV7-9 and TRBJ1-4; 7 nucleotides agree with TRBD1. V was clipped by 5 bases and J by 0 bases; unmatched bases: 3. This CDR3 is 15 amino acids long. Germline V gene data show CDR1 as SEHNR and CDR2 as FQNEAQ (reference sequence). CDR3 DNA sequence: TGTGCCAGCAGCCCCGGGACAGCAACTAATGAAAAACTGTTTTTT. It translates to CASSPGTATNEKLFF.

The V call is TRBV28, the J call TRBJ2-7; 7 bases map to TRBD1. The CDR3 loop spans 16 amino acids. Germline CDR1 and CDR2: MDHEN and SYDVKM. The trim removed 6 bases at V and 1 base at J, leaving 12 bases unmatched. Here the CDR3 DNA reads TGTGCCAGCAGCCAAAGGCTGGGACAGCTATCCTACGAGCAGTACTTC. Translating it yields CASSQRLGQLSYEQYF.

The chain carries TRBV19 and TRBJ1-5, with 9 positions matching TRBD1. Germline values: CDR1 LNHDA, CDR2 SQIVND (reference sequence). The CDR3 extends over 16 amino acids. The V and J ends lost 5 bases and 7 bases, in that order; junction bases with no gene match: 12. As DNA, the CDR3 is TGTGCCAGTAGTCCCTCCGGGACAGGGTACGGACAGCCCCAGCATTTT. It encodes CASSPSGTGYGQPQHF.

CDR3 sequence: CAWSSDRESNQPQHF. The CDR3 coding sequence is TGTGCCTGGAGTAGTGACAGGGAAAGCAATCAGCCCCAGCATTTT. V usage is TRBV30 and J usage is TRBJ1-5, with 7 bases matching TRBD1. The CDR3 runs to 15 residues. V lost 2 bases and J lost 1; bases outside the gene matches: 5. CDR1 is GTSNPN and CDR2 is SVGIG in the germline V gene (reference sequence).

The chain uses TRBV4-1 and TRBJ1-1; D is perhaps TRBD1 (5 bases). The germline CDR1 and CDR2 sequences are MGHRA and YSYEKL. CDR3 length equals 15 residues. V lost 1 base to trimming and J lost 0 bases, with 9 bases between them. The CDR3, as DNA: TGCGCCAGCAGCCAAGTCGGGGGGATGAACACTGAAGCTTTCTTT. It yields the protein CASSQVGGMNTEAFF.

The chain carries TRBV2 and TRBJ1-2; 9 nucleotides line up with TRBD1. The CDR3 has 14 residues. Losses at the gene ends were 4 bases for V and 4 bases for J; bases not matched to a gene: 4. Germline CDR1 reads SNHLY; CDR2 reads FYNNEI. CDR3 bases: TGTGCCAGCAGTGCACAGGGGGCTCTCTATGGCTACACCTTC. The encoded protein is CASSAQGALYGYTF.

The chain recombines TRBV30 with TRBJ2-3; TRBD2 matches at 12 bases. The CDR3 is made up of 14 amino acids. Germline V gene sequence: CDR1 GTSNPN, CDR2 SVGIG (reference sequence). CDR3 sequence (DNA): TGTGCAGGGGCTAGCGGGGGGGCCGAAGATACGCAGTATTTT. Translated: CAGASGGAEDTQYF. Using reference TRBV30 and TRBJ2-3 for the parts outside the CDR3, the full variable domain is SQTIHQWPATLVQPVGSPLSLECTVEGTSNPNLYWYRQAAGRGLQLLFYSVGIGQISSEVPQNLSASRPQDRQFILSSKKLLLSDSGFYLCAGASGGAEDTQYFGPGTRLTVL.

The chain carries TRBV29-1 and TRBJ1-1; D is possibly TRBD1 (5 bases). CDR1 is SQVTM, CDR2 ANQGSEA, per germline. There are 13 residues in the CDR3. V was cut by 5 bases and J by 1 base, with 11 bases left in between. The CDR3 reads CSVQGERNTEAFF. The CDR3 DNA follows: TGCAGCGTTCAGGGCGAGCGGAACACTGAAGCTTTCTTT. Drawing the rest from reference TRBV29-1 and TRBJ1-1, the complete variable domain is SAVISQKPSRDICQRGTSLTIQCQVDSQVTMMFWYRQQPGQSLTLIATANQGSEATYESGFVIDKFPISRPNLTFSTLTVSNMSPEDSSIYLCSVQGERNTEAFFGQGTRLTVV.

This clone has a handful of counts. V usage is TRBV27 and J usage is TRBJ1-4; 7 positions agree with TRBD1. The CDR3 totals 15 residues. V lost 6 bases to trimming and J lost 8 bases; unmatched junction nucleotides: 12. Germline V gene data show CDR1 as MNHEY and CDR2 as SMNVEV (reference sequence). The CDR3 loop reads CASSPGGWAGEKLFF. CDR3 DNA: TGTGCCAGCAGCCCAGGGGGGTGGGCAGGAGAAAAACTGTTTTTT.

The chain employs TRBV25-1 and TRBJ2-1; 11 nucleotides align to TRBD2. The ends lost 7 bases at V and 4 bases at J; junction bases unmatched: 9. Germline CDR1 reads MGHDK; CDR2 reads SYGVNS. The CDR3 sequence is 16 residues long. The CDR3 reads CASTEGLAGGYNEQFF. The CDR3 DNA follows: TGTGCCAGCACCGAGGGGCTAGCGGGGGGATACAATGAGCAGTTCTTC.